These 2 T cell receptor beta chains originate from one sample sequenced in a study of blood T cell repertoires in COVID-19. The table came from immunoSEQ multiplex PCR; TCRdb's copy has only in-frame clones and leaves some out. The sample comprises around 260,000 clones, more than 85% of which are singletons, and roughly 0.8% rests with the top ten. Sequenced material: peripheral blood. Every receptor here comes from a young man with acute or convalescent COVID-19.

The chain has TRBV21-1 and TRBJ2-6; TRBD1 is the table's D call, not checked against the DNA. TRBV21-1 is tagged as a pseudogene. The CDR3 consists of 17 residues. The CDR3 DNA reads TGTGCCAGCAGTCTTCCCCCGGGGACATCTGGGGCCAACGTCCTGACTTTC. This sequence encodes CASSLPPGTSGANVLTF.

V usage is TRBV28 and J usage is TRBJ1-3, with D unresolved. Trimming removed 1 base at V and 0 bases at J, with 7 bases between. CDR3 length: 15 residues. Per germline, CDR1 MDHEN and CDR2 SYDVKM. The CDR3 sequence is CASSLYGISGNTIYF. The DNA for the CDR3 is TGTGCCAGCAGTTTATACGGTATCTCTGGAAACACCATATATTTT.